The 23 T cell receptor beta chains in this list originate from one sample, sequenced in a study of blood T cell repertoires in COVID-19. Only in-frame clones appear in the TCRdb table, and some are missing; sequencing was by immunoSEQ multiplex PCR. The table records nearly 95,000 clones, more than 75% of them present only once. The material sequenced was peripheral blood. The source is a human donor with acute or convalescent COVID-19. The donor label of this sample is uncertain.

This chain connects TRBV5-1 to TRBJ2-1, with 9 bases matching TRBD2. Unmatched junction bases numbered 2, after V lost 0 bases and J lost 4 bases. Germline V gene sequence: CDR1 SGHRS, CDR2 YFSETQ. The CDR3 consists of 15 residues. CDR3: CASSLVAGEYNEQFF. CDR3 coding DNA: TGCGCCAGCAGCTTGGTAGCGGGGGAGTACAATGAGCAGTTCTTC.

The gene calls are TRBV19 and TRBJ2-7; TRBD2 might be the D (7 bases). V was trimmed by 3 bases and J by 5 bases, leaving 17 bases between them. This CDR3 is 15 amino acids long. Per germline, CDR1 LNHDA and CDR2 SQIVND (reference sequence). The CDR3 nucleotides are TGTGCCAGTAGTATGGGGACGCGGGGGCCGGACGAGCAGTACTTC. This encodes CASSMGTRGPDEQYF.

This rearrangement joins TRBV7-3 to TRBJ2-2, with D uncertain. V gave up 2 bases and J gave up 8 bases, with 18 bases separating them. The CDR3 runs 16 residues. In germline, CDR1 is SGHTA, CDR2 FQGTGA. This CDR3 is CASSLLGLRNIGELFF. CDR3 bases: TGTGCCAGCAGCTTATTGGGTCTCAGGAACATAGGGGAGCTGTTTTTT.

This rearrangement joins TRBV7-2 to TRBJ1-2; 7 nucleotides line up with TRBD1. This CDR3 is 16 amino acids long. Germline trimming cut 3 bases from V and 8 bases from J; bases unmatched to any gene: 15. Germline loops: CDR1 SGHTA, CDR2 FQGNSA. CDR3: CASSFPVTGPTRGYTF. The DNA of the CDR3 is TGTGCCAGCAGCTTCCCTGTGACAGGGCCCACCAGGGGCTACACCTTC. Full variable domain (remainder filled in from reference TRBV7-2 and TRBJ1-2): GAGVSQSPSNKVTEKGKDVELRCDPISGHTALYWYRQSLGQGLEFLIYFQGNSAPDKSGLPSDRFSAERTGGSVSTLTIQRTQQEDSAVYLCASSFPVTGPTRGYTFGSGTRLTVV.

V and J are TRBV7-3 and TRBJ1-2; 7 bases agree with TRBD1. The ends lost 1 base at V and 4 bases at J; junction bases unmatched: 3. This CDR3 has 14 amino acids. Germline CDR1 reads SGHTA; CDR2 reads FQGTGA. The CDR3 coding sequence is TGTGCCAGCAGCTTAAATCAGGGGGGCTATGGCTACACCTTC. It encodes CASSLNQGGYGYTF. The full variable domain, its missing parts supplied by reference TRBV7-3 and TRBJ1-2, is GAGVSQTPSNKVTEKGKYVELRCDPISGHTALYWYRQSLGQGPEFLIYFQGTGAADDSGLPNDRFFAVRPEGSVSTLKIQRTERGDSAVYLCASSLNQGGYGYTFGSGTRLTVV.

The rearrangement uses TRBV7-2 and TRBJ2-1; TRBD2 matches 9 bases. J lost 6 bases, V lost 4 bases, and 7 bases had no gene match. This CDR3 is built from 15 residues. CDR1 is SGHTA, CDR2 FQGNSA, per germline. The CDR3 DNA follows: TGTGCCAGCAGCTCCAATAGCGGGAGCACCAATGAGCAGTTCTTC. It codes for CASSSNSGSTNEQFF.

This clone has a handful of counts. The rearrangement uses TRBV4-2 and TRBJ1-4; D might be TRBD1 (6 bases). Between the trimmed V and J ends, which lost 4 bases and 5 bases, there was a span of 14 bases. CDR1 is LGHNA, CDR2 YNFKEQ, per germline. This CDR3 has 15 residues. The CDR3 bases are TGTGCCAGCAGCCCCCCGGGGCAGGGGAATGAAAAACTGTTTTTT. It specifies CASSPPGQGNEKLFF.

This chain joins TRBV7-2 and TRBJ1-1; a possible D gene is TRBD1 (5 bases). The CDR3 length is 16 residues. V was cut by 7 bases and J by 1 base, with 19 bases left in between. The germline CDR1 and CDR2 sequences are SGHTA and FQGNSA. The CDR3 bases are TGTGCCAGCACCTCCCCTGGAAGTCAGGGGAACACTGAAGCTTTCTTT. It specifies CASTSPGSQGNTEAFF.

The chain uses TRBV2 and TRBJ2-3, with 8 bases identical to TRBD1. Germline V gene lookup returns CDR1 SNHLY and CDR2 FYNNEI. This CDR3 contains 16 residues. After removal of 7 bases from V and 0 bases from J, the junction contained 9 bases not matched to a gene. CDR3 region: CASTTTGQASTDTQYF. In DNA, the CDR3 is TGTGCCAGCACCACCACGGGACAGGCTAGCACAGATACGCAGTATTTT.

This chain uses TRBV12-3 or TRBV12-4 with TRBJ1-2; TRBD1 aligns across 8 bases. The CDR3 has 13 amino acids. V gave up 6 bases and J gave up 3 bases; unmatched junction bases: 3. This CDR3 is CASRGQGDYGYTF. Written as DNA, the CDR3 is TGTGCCAGCAGAGGACAGGGTGACTATGGCTACACCTTC.

The J gene is TRBJ1-6, the V gene TRBV2; TRBD1 matches at 9 bases. CDR1 is SNHLY, CDR2 FYNNEI, per germline. The CDR3 is made up of 14 amino acids. Trimming at V came to 6 bases and at J to 8 bases, leaving 5 bases not matched to a gene. CDR3 nucleotides: TGTGCCAGCAGGGGACAGGGCGAATATTCACCCCTCCACTTT. Amino acid sequence: CASRGQGEYSPLHF.

The rearrangement links TRBV6-2 or TRBV6-3 to TRBJ2-7; D remains unclear. This CDR3 comprises 14 residues. Germline assignment: CDR1 MNHEY and CDR2 SVGEGT. Trimming left V 2 bases short and J 1 base short, with 9 bases between. The CDR3 DNA follows: TGTGCCAGCAGTTACGACGCGCGGTCCTACGAGCAGTACTTC. As protein: CASSYDARSYEQYF.

The V gene is TRBV4-1, the J gene TRBJ1-6; possible D gene TRBD1, 6 bases. The CDR3 is 18 residues long. V shed 0 bases and J shed 7 bases, with 19 bases lying between them. From germline, CDR1 is MGHRA and CDR2 YSYEKL. The CDR3 coding sequence is TGCGCCAGCAGCCAAGATCAGGGGCAGGGCGTTTTGAATTCACCCCTCCACTTT. Protein sequence: CASSQDQGQGVLNSPLHF.

The chain joins TRBV5-4 to TRBJ2-1; TRBD2 agrees at 7 bases. The CDR3 consists of 16 residues. The trim removed 4 bases at V and 0 bases at J, leaving 7 bases unmatched. Germline V gene lookup returns CDR1 SGHNT and CDR2 YYREEE (reference sequence). Here the CDR3 reads CASSANGGGSYNEQFF. The DNA of the CDR3 is TGTGCCAGCAGCGCGAATGGGGGGGGCTCCTACAATGAGCAGTTCTTC.

CDR3 region: CASSLGGGRELFF. The CDR3, as DNA: TGTGCCAGCAGTTTAGGGGGGGGGCGCGAGCTGTTTTTT. This chain joins TRBV12-3 or TRBV12-4 and TRBJ2-2; possible D gene TRBD2, 7 bases. The CDR3 has 13 amino acids. Between the trimmed V and J ends, which lost 1 base and 11 bases, there was a span of 11 bases.

The chain carries TRBV19 and TRBJ2-7; 7 nucleotides align to TRBD1. The CDR3 sequence is 14 residues long. Germline CDR1 and CDR2: LNHDA and SQIVND (reference sequence). The ends lost 3 bases at V and 3 bases at J; junction bases unmatched: 5. CDR3 loop: CASSISQGDYEQYF. CDR3 nucleotides: TGTGCCAGTAGTATTAGCCAGGGGGACTACGAGCAGTACTTC.

This clone was seen a single time. This chain joins TRBV5-6 and TRBJ1-5, with 7 bases that match TRBD1. The length of the CDR3 is 13 residues. Trimming cost V 3 bases and J 4 bases; bases outside gene matches: 1. Germline CDR1 reads SGHDT; CDR2 reads YYEEEE. In DNA, the CDR3 is TGTGCCAGCAGCTGGGACAGAAATCAGCCCCAGCATTTT. Its translation: CASSWDRNQPQHF.

The chain is built from TRBV6-2 or TRBV6-3 and TRBJ1-2; D is unclear. The CDR3 has 11 amino acids. Germline V gene sequence: CDR1 MNHEY, CDR2 SVGEGT. V was trimmed by 4 bases and J by 7 bases, leaving 7 bases between them. This chain's CDR3 is CASSFSSGYTF. In DNA form, the CDR3 reads TGTGCCAGCAGTTTTTCTTCTGGCTACACCTTC.

The chain employs TRBV5-4 and TRBJ1-4, with 9 bases aligning to TRBD1. In germline, CDR1 is SGHNT, CDR2 YYREEE (reference sequence). The V and J ends lost 3 bases and 5 bases, in that order; junction bases with no gene match: 2. CDR3 size: 14 residues. The CDR3 loop is CASSWDRANEKLFF. DNA of the CDR3: TGTGCCAGCAGCTGGGACAGGGCAAATGAAAAACTGTTTTTT.

V usage is TRBV2 and J usage is TRBJ1-1, with a weak D call TRBD1 (6 bases). Germline V gives CDR1 SNHLY, CDR2 FYNNEI. V gave up 5 bases and J gave up 1 base, with 14 bases separating them. The CDR3 consists of 15 residues. Here the CDR3 reads CASSRVPGANTEAFF. The CDR3 DNA follows: TGTGCCAGCAGTAGGGTGCCAGGGGCGAACACTGAAGCTTTCTTT.

The chain has TRBV9 and TRBJ1-1; D may be TRBD1 (5 bases). CDR3 length equals 14 residues. Trimming removed 5 bases from V and 0 bases from J, with 11 bases in between. Germline V gene lookup returns CDR1 SGDLS and CDR2 YYNGEE. The CDR3 region has the DNA TGTGCCAGCAGGGGGGAGGGTTTGAACACTGAAGCTTTCTTT. Its protein is CASRGEGLNTEAFF.

The chain is built from TRBV23-1 and TRBJ1-2; a weak D match, TRBD1 (5 bases). TRBV23-1 belongs to the ORF category, with a function that is uncertain. This CDR3 has 16 residues. The ends were cut back, 4 bases at V and 4 bases at J, with 19 bases in the middle. Here the CDR3 DNA reads TGCGCCAGCAGTCCCCGACAGTGGGTGGGGGGCTATGGCTACACCTTC. Translating gives CASSPRQWVGGYGYTF.

This rearrangement joins TRBV19 to TRBJ2-1, with TRBD2 matching 9 bases. There are 18 residues in the CDR3. Trimming took 3 bases from V and 0 from J; bases not matched to a gene: 9. Germline assignment: CDR1 LNHDA and CDR2 SQIVND (reference sequence). CDR3 DNA: TGTGCCAGTAGTATCAGGGCTAGCGGGGCGAGCTCCTACAATGAGCAGTTCTTC. Translation: CASSIRASGASSYNEQFF.